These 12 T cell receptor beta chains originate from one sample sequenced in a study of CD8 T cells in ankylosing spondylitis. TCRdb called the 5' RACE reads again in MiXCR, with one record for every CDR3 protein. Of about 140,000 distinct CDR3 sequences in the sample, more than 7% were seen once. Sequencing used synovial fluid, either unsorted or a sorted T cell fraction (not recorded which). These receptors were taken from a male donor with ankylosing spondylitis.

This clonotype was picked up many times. The CDR3 is CASSQEPGPSTDTQYF. The DNA of the CDR3 is TGCGCCAGCAGCCAAGAGCCGGGACCTAGCACAGATACGCAGTATTTT. The chain links TRBV4-1 to TRBJ2-3; D tentatively reads TRBD1 or TRBD2 (5 bases each). CDR1 is MGHRA, CDR2 YSYEKL, per germline. Deletions cut 0 bases from V and 0 bases from J, with 10 bases between. This CDR3 has 16 amino acids.

CDR3 in DNA: TGTGCCAGCAGCCCCCGGGGATACGGGGATACGCAGTATTTT. Its translation: CASSPRGYGDTQYF. The chain employs TRBV5-4 and TRBJ2-3, with D possibly TRBD2 on 5 matching bases. Germline CDR1 is SGHNT and CDR2 is YYREEE (reference sequence). V lost 4 bases, J lost 6 bases, and 15 bases lay in between. This CDR3 has 14 amino acids.

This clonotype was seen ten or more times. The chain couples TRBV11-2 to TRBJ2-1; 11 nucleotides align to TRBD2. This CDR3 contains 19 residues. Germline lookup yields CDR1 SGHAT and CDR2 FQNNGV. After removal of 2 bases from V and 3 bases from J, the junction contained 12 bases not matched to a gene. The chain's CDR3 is CASSLPASRLAGYYNEQFF. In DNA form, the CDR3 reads TGTGCCAGCAGCTTACCCGCGTCCCGACTAGCGGGATACTACAATGAGCAGTTCTTC.

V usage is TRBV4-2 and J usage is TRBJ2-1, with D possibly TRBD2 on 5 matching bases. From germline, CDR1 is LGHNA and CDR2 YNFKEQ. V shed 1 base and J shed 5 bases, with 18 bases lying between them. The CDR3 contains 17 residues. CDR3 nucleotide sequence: TGTGCCAGCAGCCAAGTGACTTCCGGGGTTTTGGACAATGAGCAGTTCTTC. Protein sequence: CASSQVTSGVLDNEQFF.

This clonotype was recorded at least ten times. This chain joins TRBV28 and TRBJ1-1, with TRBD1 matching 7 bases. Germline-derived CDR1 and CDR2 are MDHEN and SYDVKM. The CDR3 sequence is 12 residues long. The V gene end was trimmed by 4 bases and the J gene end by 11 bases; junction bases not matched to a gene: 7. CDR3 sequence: CASSSDRAWAFF. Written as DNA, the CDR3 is TGTGCCAGCAGTTCAGACAGGGCCTGGGCTTTCTTT.

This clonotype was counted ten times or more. The CDR3 spells CASRPPRAEAFF. The CDR3 nucleotides read TGTGCCAGCAGACCACCCCGGGCTGAAGCTTTCTTT. The chain links TRBV6-2 or TRBV6-3 to TRBJ1-1, with D uncertain. Trimming stripped 6 bases from V and 6 bases from J, with 11 bases between. Germline CDR1 reads MNHEY; CDR2 reads SVGEGT. The CDR3 extends over 12 amino acids.

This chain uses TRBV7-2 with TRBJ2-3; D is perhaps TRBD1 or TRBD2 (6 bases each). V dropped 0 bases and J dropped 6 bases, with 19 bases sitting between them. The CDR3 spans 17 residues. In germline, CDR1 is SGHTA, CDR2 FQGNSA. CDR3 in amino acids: CASSLAGGRPGVDTQYF. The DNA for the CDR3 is TGTGCCAGCAGCTTAGCTGGGGGGCGCCCCGGTGTGGATACGCAGTATTTT.

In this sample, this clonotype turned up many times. CDR3 coding DNA: TGTGCCAGCAGTCTCGGGGGACAGGGCGGCAACGAGCAGTACTTC. Translated: CASSLGGQGGNEQYF. V is TRBV6-1 and J is TRBJ2-7, with 9 bases identical to TRBD1. Germline V gene sequence: CDR1 MNHNS, CDR2 SASEGT. Trimming cost V 5 bases and J 5 bases; bases outside gene matches: 10. The CDR3 runs 15 residues.

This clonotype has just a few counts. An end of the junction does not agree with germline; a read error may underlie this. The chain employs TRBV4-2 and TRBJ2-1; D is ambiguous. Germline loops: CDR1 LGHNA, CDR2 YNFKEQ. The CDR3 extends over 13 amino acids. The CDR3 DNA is TGTGCCATCAGCCCTGGACCCCACAATGAGCAGTTCTTC. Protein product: CAISPGPHNEQFF.

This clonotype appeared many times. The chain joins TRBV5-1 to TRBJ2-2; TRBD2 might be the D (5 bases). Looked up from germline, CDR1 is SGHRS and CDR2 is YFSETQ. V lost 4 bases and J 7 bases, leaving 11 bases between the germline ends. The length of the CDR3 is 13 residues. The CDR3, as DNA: TGCGCCAGCAGCGTCGGGGATGGCGGGGAGCTGTTTTTT. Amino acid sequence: CASSVGDGGELFF.

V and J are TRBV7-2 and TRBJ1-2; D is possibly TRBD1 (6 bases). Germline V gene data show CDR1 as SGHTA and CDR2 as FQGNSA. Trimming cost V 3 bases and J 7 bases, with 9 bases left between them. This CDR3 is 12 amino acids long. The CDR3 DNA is TGTGCCAGCAGCTTTAACAGGGCTGGCTACACCTTC. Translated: CASSFNRAGYTF.

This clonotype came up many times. CDR3 sequence reads: CASRRQGQETQYF. The CDR3 nucleotides read TGCGCCAGCCGCAGACAGGGACAAGAGACCCAGTACTTC. The chain couples TRBV4-3 to TRBJ2-5; 7 positions match TRBD1. J gave up 2 bases and V 8 bases, and 5 bases lay outside the gene matches. The CDR3 runs 13 residues. CDR1 is LGHNA, CDR2 YSLEER, per germline.